A single sample gave rise to the 28 T cell receptor beta chains below, sequenced in a study of T cells in Graves' hyperthyroidism and ophthalmopathy. Authors of the study amplified TCR beta CDR3 regions from RNA transcripts. The primer set for the first-round RT-PCR of the TCR CDR3 was HTBI. Using its own MiXCR run on the multiplex PCR reads, TCRdb lists one record per CDR3 protein. This sample yields around 760,000 distinct CDR3 sequences, of which approximately 40% are seen a single time; around 31% belongs to the top ten. Sequencing was done on a sample of blood. These TCRs come from a woman in her 40s with Graves' hyperthyroidism.

Details on this clonotype: It may be a read error: a sequence one base away is much more abundant. The rearrangement joins TRBV6-5 to TRBJ1-5; no firm D call. Germline CDR1 MNHEY, CDR2 SVGAGI. Between the trimmed V and J ends, which lost 2 bases and 0 bases, there was a span of 5 bases. This CDR3 is built from 14 residues. For the CDR3, the DNA is TGTGCCAGCAGTTACGAATATAGCAATCAGCCCCAGCATTTT. It encodes CASSYEYSNQPQHF.

The rearrangement uses TRBV7-9 and TRBJ2-3, with D tentatively TRBD1 (5 bases). The CDR3 is 16 residues long. The ends were cut back, 0 bases at V and 5 bases at J, with 15 bases in the middle. Germline V gene sequence: CDR1 SEHNR, CDR2 FQNEAQ (reference sequence). In nucleotides, the CDR3 is TGTGCCAGCAGCTTAGCAGGGGCGGACCACCGAGATACGCAGTATTTT. This sequence encodes CASSLAGADHRDTQYF.

As concerns this clonotype: Given a much more abundant clone one base away, this may be a read error. The J gene is TRBJ1-5, the V gene TRBV7-9, with unresolved D. Germline CDR1 SEHNR, CDR2 FQNEAQ (reference sequence). This CDR3 comprises 13 residues. Trimming left V 1 base short and J 6 bases short, with 7 bases between. The chain's CDR3 is CASSLGIAQPQHF. The CDR3 DNA sequence: TGTGCCAGCAGCTTAGGTATAGCTCAGCCCCAGCATTTT.

The V and J genes are TRBV29-1 and TRBJ2-3; 12 bases agree with TRBD2. The germline V gene encodes CDR1 SQVTM and CDR2 ANQGSEA. Losses at the gene ends were 6 bases for V and 0 bases for J; bases not matched to a gene: 7. This CDR3 region has 16 residues. CDR3 amino acids: CSVGELAGGSTDTQYF. CDR3 nucleotide sequence: TGCAGCGTGGGAGAACTAGCGGGGGGTAGCACAGATACGCAGTATTTT.

This clonotype came up a few times. The gene calls are TRBV20-1 and TRBJ2-6; TRBD1 agrees at 8 bases. This CDR3 region has 21 residues. CDR1 DFQATT and CDR2 SNEGSKA come from the germline V gene (reference sequence). The ends lost 5 bases at V and 0 bases at J; junction bases unmatched: 21. For the CDR3, the DNA is TGCAGTGCTCTAGAGATAGGAAGCAGGGGGCCTATCTTCTCTGGGGCCAACGTCCTGACTTTC. It is translated as CSALEIGSRGPIFSGANVLTF.

This chain uses TRBV7-6 with TRBJ1-1; possibly TRBD1 for D (5 bases). Germline lookup yields CDR1 SGHVS and CDR2 FNYEAQ. CDR3 size: 15 residues. The germline V and J ends were trimmed by 5 bases and 6 bases, with 19 bases remaining between them. The CDR3 DNA is TGTGCCAGCAGCCGCAAGGCTTGGGGGGGGGCTGAAGCTTTCTTT. Translation: CASSRKAWGGAEAFF.

In its sample, this clonotype was seen many times. This sequence joins TRBV19 and TRBJ1-1, with a weak D call TRBD1 (6 bases). CDR3 length equals 12 residues. Germline V gene lookup returns CDR1 LNHDA and CDR2 SQIVND (reference sequence). V lost 2 bases and J 8 bases, leaving 9 bases between the germline ends. CDR3 DNA: TGTGCCAGTAGTATAATTGGACAGGAAGCTTTCTTT. Its translation: CASSIIGQEAFF. The full variable domain, in which reference TRBV19 and TRBJ1-1 provide the parts outside the CDR3, is DGGITQSPKYLFRKEGQNVTLSCEQNLNHDAMYWYRQDPGQGLRLIYYSQIVNDFQKGDIAEGYSVSREKKESFPLTVTSAQKNPTAFYLCASSIIGQEAFFGQGTRLTVV.

The V gene is TRBV4-3, the J gene TRBJ1-5, with D perhaps TRBD1 (5 bases). Looked up from germline, CDR1 is LGHNA and CDR2 is YSLEER. Trimming removed 1 base at V and 10 bases at J, with 11 bases between. This CDR3 is 13 amino acids long. CDR3 in DNA: TGCGCCAGCAGCCAAGGGGAGGACAATCCCCAGCATTTT. Protein sequence: CASSQGEDNPQHF.

The chain has TRBV11-2 and TRBJ1-5; 7 nucleotides agree with TRBD1. The germline CDR1 and CDR2 sequences are SGHAT and FQNNGV. Germline trimming cut 9 bases from V and 4 bases from J; bases unmatched to any gene: 9. The CDR3 consists of 14 residues. This CDR3 reads CASGRQGLNQPQHF. CDR3 in DNA: TGTGCCAGTGGAAGACAGGGCCTGAATCAGCCCCAGCATTTT.

This clonotype was counted at least ten times. The chain couples TRBV11-2 to TRBJ1-4, with D perhaps TRBD1 (5 bases). Germline loops: CDR1 SGHAT, CDR2 FQNNGV. The CDR3 length is 14 residues. V lost 0 bases and J 7 bases, leaving 9 bases between the germline ends. In nucleotides, the CDR3 is TGTGCCAGCAGCTTAGAGAGGGGTGGTGAAAAACTGTTTTTT. Amino acids: CASSLERGGEKLFF. The whole variable domain, remainder taken from reference TRBV11-2 and TRBJ1-4, is EAGVAQSPRYKIIEKRQSVAFWCNPISGHATLYWYQQILGQGPKLLIQFQNNGVVDDSQLPKDRFSAERLKGVDSTLKIQPAKLEDSAVYLCASSLERGGEKLFFGSGTQLSVL.

With regard to this clonotype: A junction boundary mismatches the germline segment, possibly from a read error. The chain joins TRBV7-9 to TRBJ2-2; either TRBD1 or TRBD2 may supply D (5 bases each). Germline lookup yields CDR1 SEHNR and CDR2 FQNEAQ (reference sequence). The CDR3 covers 18 residues. The CDR3 DNA reads as TGTGCCAGCAGCTTCCCGGGACCCGAGCCCTCGAACACCCGGGAGCTGTTTTTT. Translated: CASSFPGPEPSNTRELFF.

This clonotype appeared many times. The chain employs TRBV7-9 and TRBJ1-5; tentative D call: TRBD1 (6 bases). This CDR3 spans 13 amino acids. Trimming took 6 bases from V and 7 from J, leaving 13 bases between them. Per the germline V gene, CDR1 is SEHNR and CDR2 is FQNEAQ (reference sequence). CDR3 in amino acids: CASSPGVEQPQHF. For the CDR3, the DNA is TGTGCCAGCAGTCCAGGGGTGGAACAGCCCCAGCATTTT.

The V gene is TRBV29-1, the J gene TRBJ1-2, with 10 nucleotides matching TRBD1. The CDR3 totals 13 residues. V gave up 7 bases and J gave up 7 bases; unmatched junction bases: 9. From germline, CDR1 is SQVTM and CDR2 ANQGSEA. The DNA of the CDR3 is TGCAGCGCCATCCCCGGGACAGGGGTTGGCTACACCTTC. Translated: CSAIPGTGVGYTF. The variable domain in full, completed from reference TRBV29-1 and TRBJ1-2, reads SAVISQKPSRDICQRGTSLTIQCQVDSQVTMMFWYRQQPGQSLTLIATANQGSEATYESGFVIDKFPISRPNLTFSTLTVSNMSPEDSSIYLCSAIPGTGVGYTFGSGTRLTVV.

This sequence joins TRBV7-3 and TRBJ2-7; 12 bases align to TRBD1. V was clipped by 5 bases and J by 6 bases; unmatched bases: 5. Germline loops: CDR1 SGHTA, CDR2 FQGTGA. CDR3 length: 14 amino acids. This chain's CDR3 is CASSRDRGPREQYF. CDR3 DNA sequence: TGTGCCAGCAGCCGGGACAGGGGGCCACGCGAGCAGTACTTC.

Note on this clonotype: A much larger clone lies one base from this, so it may be a read error. The chain joins TRBV7-3 to TRBJ1-2, with 8 bases matching TRBD1. This CDR3 is built from 14 residues. With 5 bases clipped from V and 13 bases from J, the junction kept 15 bases outside the gene matches. CDR1 SGHTA and CDR2 FQGTGA come from the germline V gene. CDR3 coding DNA: TGTGCCAGCAGCCCGGACAGGGATTCTAGAAGCTGCACCTTC. Translating it yields CASSPDRDSRSCTF.

This clonotype was seen more than once but under ten times. The genes are TRBV15 and TRBJ1-2; D remains ambiguous. The CDR3 spans 14 residues. The V gene's germline CDR1 is LNHNV and CDR2 YYDKDF (reference sequence). V dropped 0 bases and J dropped 8 bases, with 13 bases sitting between them. The CDR3 reads CATSRDVTLGGYTF. The CDR3 bases are TGTGCCACCAGCAGAGACGTGACCCTAGGAGGCTACACCTTC.

As for this clonotype: This may stem from a read error, because a much larger clone lies one nucleotide away. This chain links TRBV10-3 with TRBJ1-2; D perhaps matches TRBD1 (6 bases). The CDR3 has 12 amino acids. Germline loops: CDR1 ENHRY, CDR2 SYGVKD. Trimming stripped 11 bases from V and 4 bases from J, with 14 bases between. CDR3 amino acids: CAVSRGRYGYTF. CDR3 sequence (DNA): TGTGCCGTTTCCAGGGGCCGCTATGGCTACACCTTC.

This clonotype has a single count. A much larger clonotype is one base distant, so this may be a read error. The chain is built from TRBV6-5 and TRBJ2-6; D could derive from TRBD1 or TRBD2 (5 bases each). CDR3 length equals 16 residues. The germline gives CDR1 MNHEY, CDR2 SVGAGI. The CDR3 is CASSYSSGHGANALTF. CDR3 nucleotide sequence: TGTGCCAGCAGTTACTCGTCCGGGCACGGGGCCAACGCCCTGACTTTC.

This clonotype has at least ten counts. The gene calls are TRBV7-8 and TRBJ2-7, with D possibly called TRBD1 or TRBD2 (5 bases each). V was trimmed by 5 bases and J by 2 bases, leaving 13 bases between them. Germline V gene data show CDR1 as SGHVS and CDR2 as FQNEAQ. The length of the CDR3 is 14 residues. As DNA, the CDR3 is TGTGCCAGCAGCCCAGGGACGGCGGCCTACGAGCAGTACTTC. It codes for CASSPGTAAYEQYF.

The sample holds many counts of this clonotype. V gene TRBV7-2 combines with J gene TRBJ1-2; no reliable D call. The CDR3 extends over 12 amino acids. Germline values: CDR1 SGHTA, CDR2 FQGNSA. V lost 4 bases and J lost 2, with 5 bases in between. Here the CDR3 DNA reads TGTGCCAGCAGCTGGCTGAACTATGGCTACACCTTC. It codes for CASSWLNYGYTF.

On this clonotype itself: The likely explanation is a read error, given a far larger clone one base away. The CDR3 does not end in the conserved phenylalanine or tryptophan, so this is likely a read error. The rearrangement joins TRBV6-5 to TRBJ1-1; no firm D call. The CDR3 loop spans 12 amino acids. Germline V gene data show CDR1 as MNHEY and CDR2 as SVGAGI. Trimming removed 0 bases from V and 2 bases from J, with 1 base in between. The CDR3 nucleotides read TGTGCCAGCAGTTACTCAAACACTGAAGCTTTCCTT. The encoded protein is CASSYSNTEAFL.

The chain joins TRBV6-6 to TRBJ1-5; 7 bases map to TRBD1. V lost 2 bases, J lost 4 bases, and 2 bases stayed unmatched. From germline, CDR1 is MNHNY and CDR2 SVGAGI (reference sequence). CDR3 length equals 14 residues. The CDR3 loop is CASSYLQGNQPQHF. Written as DNA, the CDR3 is TGTGCCAGCAGTTACCTACAGGGGAATCAGCCCCAGCATTTT.

J is TRBJ2-7 and V is TRBV7-2; D might be TRBD2 (6 bases). The V and J ends lost 5 bases and 0 bases respectively, with 23 bases between them. The germline V gene has CDR1 SGHTA and CDR2 FQGNSA. The CDR3 totals 18 residues. This CDR3 is CASSPHGSWRGGSYEQYF. For the CDR3, the DNA is TGTGCCAGCAGCCCGCACGGTTCGTGGCGGGGAGGCTCCTACGAGCAGTACTTC.

Of note for this clonotype: Compared with germline, one end of the junction differs, possibly owing to a read error. This chain uses TRBV7-9 with TRBJ1-2; perhaps TRBD1 as D (6 bases). Germline CDR1 is SEHNR and CDR2 is FQNEAQ (reference sequence). The CDR3 sequence is 16 residues long. The CDR3: CASSLALHRDSYGYTF. CDR3 DNA: TGCGCCAGCAGCTTGGCCCTACACAGGGACTCCTATGGCTACACCTTC.

The V gene is TRBV6-6, the J gene TRBJ1-1, with no clear D. Germline V gene sequence: CDR1 MNHNY, CDR2 SVGAGI (reference sequence). The CDR3 spans 14 residues. The ends were cut back, 5 bases at V and 3 bases at J, with 13 bases in the middle. The CDR3: CASSPWGADTEAFF. In DNA, the CDR3 is TGTGCCAGCAGTCCGTGGGGAGCGGACACTGAAGCTTTCTTT.

This clonotype was counted between two and nine times. The genes are TRBV20-1 and TRBJ1-2; D possibly corresponds to TRBD1 (5 bases). Per germline, CDR1 DFQATT and CDR2 SNEGSKA (reference sequence). The CDR3 runs 12 residues. V was cut by 4 bases and J by 8 bases, with 14 bases left in between. CDR3 region: CSATGTLRGYTF. The DNA for the CDR3 is TGCAGTGCTACCGGGACCTTGAGGGGCTACACCTTC.

At least ten counts were recorded for this clonotype. The chain recombines TRBV11-2 with TRBJ2-5, with TRBD2 as a possible D gene (6 bases). Trimming stripped 2 bases from V and 9 bases from J, with 10 bases between. Germline CDR1 reads SGHAT; CDR2 reads FQNNGV. The length of the CDR3 is 12 residues. CDR3 coding DNA: TGTGCCAGCAGCTTACACCCGGGGGCCCAGTACTTC. Its translation is CASSLHPGAQYF.

V gene TRBV4-3 combines with J gene TRBJ2-7; the D is unclear. The CDR3 sequence is 15 residues long. Germline-derived CDR1 and CDR2 are LGHNA and YSLEER. V was pared by 1 base and J by 2 bases, with 12 bases between. CDR3 loop: CASSQGEDGTYEQYF. The DNA of the CDR3 is TGCGCCAGCAGCCAAGGAGAGGACGGCACCTACGAGCAGTACTTC.